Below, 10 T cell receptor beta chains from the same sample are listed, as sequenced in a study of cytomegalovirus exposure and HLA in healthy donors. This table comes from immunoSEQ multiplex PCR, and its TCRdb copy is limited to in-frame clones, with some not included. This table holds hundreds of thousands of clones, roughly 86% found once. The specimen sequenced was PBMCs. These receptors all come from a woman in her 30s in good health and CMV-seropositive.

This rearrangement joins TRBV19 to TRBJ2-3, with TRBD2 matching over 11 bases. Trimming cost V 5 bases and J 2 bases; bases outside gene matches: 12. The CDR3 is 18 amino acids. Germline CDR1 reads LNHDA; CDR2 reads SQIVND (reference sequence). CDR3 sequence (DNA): TGTGCCAGTAGTTGCGTGGTAGCGGGAGGGCGGGTCACAGATACGCAGTATTTT. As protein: CASSCVVAGGRVTDTQYF.

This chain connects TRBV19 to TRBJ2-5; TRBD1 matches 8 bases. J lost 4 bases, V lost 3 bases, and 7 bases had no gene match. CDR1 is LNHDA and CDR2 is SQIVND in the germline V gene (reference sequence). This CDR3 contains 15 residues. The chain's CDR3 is CASSISGQGTETQYF. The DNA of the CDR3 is TGTGCCAGTAGTATTTCTGGACAGGGAACAGAGACCCAGTACTTC.

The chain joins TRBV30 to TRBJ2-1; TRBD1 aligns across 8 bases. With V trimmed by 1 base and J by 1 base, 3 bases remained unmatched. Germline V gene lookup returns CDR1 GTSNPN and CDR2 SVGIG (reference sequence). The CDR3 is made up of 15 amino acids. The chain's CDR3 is CAWSATGGSYNEQFF. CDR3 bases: TGTGCCTGGAGTGCAACAGGGGGGTCCTACAATGAGCAGTTCTTC.

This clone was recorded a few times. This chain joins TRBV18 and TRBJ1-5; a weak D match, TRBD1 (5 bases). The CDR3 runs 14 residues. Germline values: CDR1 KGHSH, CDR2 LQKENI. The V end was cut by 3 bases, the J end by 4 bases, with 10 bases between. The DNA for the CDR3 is TGTGCCAGCTCACCCAGACAGACTAATCAGCCCCAGCATTTT. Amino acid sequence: CASSPRQTNQPQHF. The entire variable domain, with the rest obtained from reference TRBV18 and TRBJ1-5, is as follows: NAGVMQNPRHLVRRRGQEARLRCSPMKGHSHVYWYRQLPEEGLKFMVYLQKENIIDESGMPKERFSAEFPKEGPSILRIQQVVRGDSAAYFCASSPRQTNQPQHFGDGTRLSIL.

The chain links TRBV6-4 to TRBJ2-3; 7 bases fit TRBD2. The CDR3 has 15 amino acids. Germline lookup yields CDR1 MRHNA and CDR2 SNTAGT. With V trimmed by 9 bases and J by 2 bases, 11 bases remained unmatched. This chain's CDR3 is CASSTGGGNTDTQYF. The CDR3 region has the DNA TGTGCCAGTTCGACCGGCGGGGGTAACACAGATACGCAGTATTTT.

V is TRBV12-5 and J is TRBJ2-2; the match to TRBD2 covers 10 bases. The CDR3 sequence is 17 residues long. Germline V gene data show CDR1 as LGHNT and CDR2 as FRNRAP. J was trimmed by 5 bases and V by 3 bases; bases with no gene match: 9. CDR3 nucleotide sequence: TGTGCTAGTGGTTTCCTAGCGGGAGTGGAACGGACCGGGGAGCTGTTTTTT. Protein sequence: CASGFLAGVERTGELFF.

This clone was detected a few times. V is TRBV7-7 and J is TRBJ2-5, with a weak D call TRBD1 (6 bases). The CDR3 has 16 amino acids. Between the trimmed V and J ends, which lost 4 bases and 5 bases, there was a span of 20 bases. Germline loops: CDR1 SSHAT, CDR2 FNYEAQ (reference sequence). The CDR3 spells CASSSRTGSERETQYF. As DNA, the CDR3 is TGTGCCAGCAGCTCCCGAACAGGGTCAGAGAGGGAGACCCAGTACTTC.

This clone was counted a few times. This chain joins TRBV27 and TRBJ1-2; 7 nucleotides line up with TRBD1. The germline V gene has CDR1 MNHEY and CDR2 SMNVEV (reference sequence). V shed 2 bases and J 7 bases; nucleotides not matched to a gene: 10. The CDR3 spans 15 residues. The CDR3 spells CASSLVGTAPLGYTF. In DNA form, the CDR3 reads TGTGCCAGCAGTTTAGTAGGGACAGCCCCTCTTGGCTACACCTTC.

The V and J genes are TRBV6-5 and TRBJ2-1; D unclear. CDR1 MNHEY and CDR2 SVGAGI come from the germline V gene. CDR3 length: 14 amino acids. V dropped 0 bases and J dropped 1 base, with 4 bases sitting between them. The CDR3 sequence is CASSYSESYNEQFF. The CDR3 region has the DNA TGTGCCAGCAGTTACTCAGAGTCCTACAATGAGCAGTTCTTC.

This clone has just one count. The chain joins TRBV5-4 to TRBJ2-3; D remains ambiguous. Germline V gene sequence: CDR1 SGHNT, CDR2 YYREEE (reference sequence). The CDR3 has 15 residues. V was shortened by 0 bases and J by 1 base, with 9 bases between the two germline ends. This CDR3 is CASSLGEGGTDTQYF. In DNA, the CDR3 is TGTGCCAGCAGCTTGGGAGAAGGAGGCACAGATACGCAGTATTTT.